This is a list of T cell receptor beta chains from one sample in a study of response to subunit inactivated influenza vaccine. Each CDR3 protein gets one entry after TCRdb re-called the RT-PCR reads with MiXCR. The sample consists of 500,000 to 600,000 distinct CDR3 sequences, under 15% of them appearing once. Sample: PBMCs from blood, taken roughly 47 days after vaccination. All receptors come from a man aged 45-65 years who received an inactivated influenza vaccine. Both conserved end residues are part of each CDR3.

cdr3_aa v_call cdr3_length j_call
CASSLTPGQGAADTQYF TRBV12-3/TRBV12-4 17 TRBJ2-3
CSARSSTLRETQYF TRBV20-1 14 TRBJ2-5
CASSRSGTRDYNEQFF TRBV6-2/TRBV6-3 16 TRBJ2-1
CAISSGPLGVNTEAFF TRBV10-3 16 TRBJ1-1
CATSGAGTYNEQFF TRBV24-1 14 TRBJ2-1
CASSLAVPYEQYF TRBV7-2 13 TRBJ2-7
CASSPGQTADQPQHF TRBV28 15 TRBJ1-5
CASSLSGSNREQYF TRBV3-1 14 TRBJ2-7
CSALPLALDLNTGELFF TRBV20-1 17 TRBJ2-2
CASSTRTGGSGELFF TRBV12-3/TRBV12-4 15 TRBJ2-2
CASNFPQDSTEAFF TRBV28 14 TRBJ1-1
CASSFSGDGLFGYTF TRBV7-2 15 TRBJ1-2
CASSDSGQGTDTQYF TRBV6-4 15 TRBJ2-3
CASSYDFGILNEQFF TRBV6-5 15 TRBJ2-1
CSARVTGNEQFF TRBV20-1 12 TRBJ2-1
CSVLGQGGYEQYF TRBV29-1 13 TRBJ2-7
CASSLQGGPNQPQHF TRBV5-1 15 TRBJ1-5
CASFKIGGVGGYTF TRBV28 14 TRBJ1-2
CASSGLLAGEQYF TRBV10-2 13 TRBJ2-7
CASSLKGTETQYF TRBV5-6 13 TRBJ2-5
CASSPATGKYEQYF TRBV18 14 TRBJ2-7
CASSQDSVDSPLHF TRBV3-1 14 TRBJ1-6
CASSRATGGNDEQYF TRBV4-3 15 TRBJ2-7
CASSQMGSNQPQHF TRBV28 14 TRBJ1-5
CASSRRSGTSTDTQYF TRBV7-2 16 TRBJ2-3
CATTPGPEAYEQYF TRBV10-3 14 TRBJ2-7
CASSLVGGTGNTEAFF TRBV5-1 16 TRBJ1-1